Shown below are 29 T cell receptor beta chains from a single sample sequenced in a study of response to subunit inactivated influenza vaccine (dated by TCRdb to the late 2010s). The method behind the library was RT-PCR. The reads were generated on an Illumina HiSeq 2500. Through fastp at Q25 and MiXCR, TCRdb rebuilt clones from the public reads, retaining in-frame beta chains. Each record represents a unique CDR3 protein, reported with the most common genes and DNA among its rows. Within this sample are about 300,000 distinct CDR3 sequences, with roughly 20% of them counted one time only. The ten largest clones take up approximately 10% of the sample. The specimen was PBMCs from blood, collected 21 months after vaccination. These receptors were obtained from a man aged 45-69 years who received an inactivated influenza vaccine. Donor details come from another sample of the same person, matched by shared clones.

This clonotype was detected a few times. This rearrangement joins TRBV5-1 to TRBJ1-6; weak D call: TRBD1 (5 bases). CDR3 size: 17 residues. Germline-derived CDR1 and CDR2 are SGHRS and YFSETQ. The V gene lost 1 base and the J gene lost 7 bases, with 18 bases spanning the gap. The CDR3 nucleotides are TGCGCCAGCAGCTTGTGGGGACTCCTAGAGCTCAATTCACCCCTCCACTTT. Protein product: CASSLWGLLELNSPLHF.

This clonotype was picked up a small number of times. V usage is TRBV10-3 and J usage is TRBJ2-7; possibly TRBD1 or TRBD2 for D (5 bases each). The V gene's germline CDR1 is ENHRY and CDR2 SYGVKD. V dropped 3 bases and J dropped 3 bases, with 9 bases sitting between them. The CDR3 spans 13 residues. The CDR3: CAISDGDGYEQYF. CDR3 bases: TGTGCCATCAGTGACGGGGACGGCTACGAGCAGTACTTC.

This clonotype occurred a few times. The chain is built from TRBV29-1 and TRBJ1-1; 9 nucleotides align to TRBD1. In germline, CDR1 is SQVTM, CDR2 ANQGSEA. This CDR3 spans 13 amino acids. V was clipped by 7 bases and J by 0 bases; unmatched bases: 3. CDR3 sequence: CSGRTGVNTEAFF. DNA of the CDR3: TGCAGCGGGAGGACAGGGGTGAACACTGAAGCTTTCTTT.

The chain couples TRBV5-6 to TRBJ1-2, with D maybe TRBD1 (5 bases). Germline-derived CDR1 and CDR2 are SGHDT and YYEEEE. This CDR3 is 14 amino acids long. V shed 4 bases and J shed 4 bases, with 14 bases lying between them. The CDR3 here is CASSQGGGSYGYTF. CDR3 in DNA: TGTGCCAGCAGCCAGGGTGGGGGTAGCTATGGCTACACCTTC.

V usage is TRBV29-1 and J usage is TRBJ2-5; D is uncertain. The CDR3 runs 14 residues. Between the trimmed V and J ends, which lost 0 bases and 9 bases, there was a span of 17 bases. CDR1 SQVTM and CDR2 ANQGSEA come from the germline V gene. The CDR3 region is CSVEDLGPNGSQYF. In DNA, the CDR3 is TGCAGCGTTGAAGATTTGGGCCCAAATGGTTCCCAGTACTTC.

The chain carries TRBV29-1 and TRBJ2-1, with 11 bases fitting TRBD2. Germline CDR1 and CDR2: SQVTM and ANQGSEA. CDR3 length: 17 amino acids. Germline trimming cut 0 bases from V and 2 bases from J; bases unmatched to any gene: 6. CDR3: CSVEDLFSGGAYNEQFF. The DNA of the CDR3 is TGCAGCGTTGAAGACCTTTTTAGCGGGGGGGCCTACAATGAGCAGTTCTTC.

Regarding this clonotype: One end of the junction is discordant with germline, which a read error may explain. V is TRBV4-3 and J is TRBJ1-4; 8 nucleotides line up with TRBD1. Germline CDR1 and CDR2: LGHNA and YSLEER. CDR3 length: 16 residues. CDR3 sequence: CASSLSDRGTSEKLFF. The CDR3 region has the DNA TGCGCCAGCAGCCTCAGCGACAGGGGTACTAGTGAAAAACTGTTTTTT.

Note on this clonotype: One end of the junction varies from germline; a read error may be responsible. This chain uses TRBV20-1 with TRBJ1-1, with D unclear. The CDR3 is 10 residues long. From germline, CDR1 is DFQATT and CDR2 SNEGSKA (reference sequence). CDR3 residues: CSARNIEAFF. In DNA, the CDR3 is TGCAGTGCTCGAAACATTGAAGCTTTCTTT.

This chain links TRBV4-3 with TRBJ2-1; 7 bases are a match to TRBD2. The CDR3 consists of 18 residues. Germline lookup yields CDR1 LGHNA and CDR2 YSLEER. With 0 bases clipped from V and 3 bases from J, the junction kept 11 bases outside the gene matches. CDR3 bases: TGCGCCAGCAGCCAAGATTGGGTGGGGCGGGAGAACTACAATGAGCAGTTCTTC. Translated: CASSQDWVGRENYNEQFF.

This chain joins TRBV7-6 and TRBJ1-5; the D is unclear. Per germline, CDR1 SGHVS and CDR2 FNYEAQ. Trimming pared 2 bases from V and 0 bases from J, leaving 5 bases between. CDR3 length: 14 residues. CDR3 nucleotide sequence: TGTGCCAGCAGCTTATCGGTTAGCAATCAGCCCCAGCATTTT. Its translation: CASSLSVSNQPQHF.

This clonotype was detected only a few times. This chain joins TRBV29-1 and TRBJ1-2; D is uncertain. The CDR3 loop spans 12 amino acids. V was shortened by 6 bases and J by 7 bases, with 15 bases between the two germline ends. CDR1 is SQVTM, CDR2 ANQGSEA, per germline. CDR3 coding DNA: TGCAGCGTGGTCCGGGTCTCAGCTGGCTACACCTTC. It specifies CSVVRVSAGYTF.

This clonotype was recorded many times. The CDR3 reads CASSSRQGNTGELFF. As DNA, the CDR3 is TGTGCCAGCAGCTCCCGACAGGGGAACACCGGGGAGCTGTTTTTT. This chain connects TRBV7-8 to TRBJ2-2, with 7 bases aligning to TRBD1. There are 15 residues in the CDR3. After removal of 4 bases from V and 1 base from J, the junction contained 3 bases not matched to a gene. Germline loops: CDR1 SGHVS, CDR2 FQNEAQ.

V gene TRBV6-1 combines with J gene TRBJ2-2, with D perhaps TRBD1 (6 bases). The CDR3 is made up of 13 amino acids. Germline values: CDR1 MNHNS, CDR2 SASEGT. V lost 9 bases and J lost 4, with 12 bases in between. The CDR3 sequence: CASETGATGELFF. The CDR3 DNA follows: TGTGCCAGTGAGACAGGAGCCACCGGGGAGCTGTTTTTT.

The chain joins TRBV28 to TRBJ1-2; D is ambiguous. The CDR3 spans 10 residues. Germline V gene data show CDR1 as MDHEN and CDR2 as SYDVKM. Trimming stripped 10 bases from V and 5 bases from J, with 8 bases between. CDR3 bases: TGTGCCACCCTACAATATGGCTACACCTTC. Translated: CATLQYGYTF.

This clonotype appeared a few times. The chain couples TRBV4-3 to TRBJ2-7; 13 bases are shared with TRBD2. Per germline, CDR1 LGHNA and CDR2 YSLEER. V dropped 0 bases and J dropped 4; count of bases not matched to a gene: 3. This CDR3 spans 16 amino acids. The CDR3 DNA follows: TGCGCCAGCAGCCAAGATAGGACTAGCGGGGGTTACGAGCAGTACTTC. Translating it yields CASSQDRTSGGYEQYF.

This clonotype was picked up a small number of times. The chain carries TRBV4-3 and TRBJ2-6; D tentatively fits TRBD1 or TRBD2 (5 bases each). V lost 2 bases and J 0 bases, leaving 11 bases between the germline ends. Germline V gene data show CDR1 as LGHNA and CDR2 as YSLEER. The CDR3 is 17 amino acids. CDR3 protein: CASSQYPGGSGANVLTF. Here the CDR3 DNA reads TGCGCCAGCAGCCAATATCCTGGGGGCTCTGGGGCCAACGTCCTGACTTTC.

The chain couples TRBV4-1 to TRBJ2-7, with a tentative D call TRBD1 (6 bases). Germline V gene data show CDR1 as MGHRA and CDR2 as YSYEKL. Trimming took 6 bases from V and 0 from J, leaving 15 bases between them. The CDR3 contains 15 residues. The CDR3 bases are TGCGCCAGCAGGCTTACAGGGAATCGCTCCTACGAGCAGTACTTC. Translated, it gives CASRLTGNRSYEQYF.

Note on this clonotype: The CDR3 does not end in the conserved phenylalanine or tryptophan, so this is likely a read error. The chain has TRBV5-6 and TRBJ2-7; 8 nucleotides align to TRBD1. The germline V gene encodes CDR1 SGHDT and CDR2 YYEEEE. The CDR3 has 15 residues. Trimming took 5 bases from V and 3 from J; bases not matched to a gene: 10. This CDR3 is CASSSRGQRIYEQYS. In DNA form, the CDR3 reads TGTGCCAGCAGTTCCAGGGGGCAACGGATCTACGAGCAGTACTCC.

This clonotype was counted between two and nine times. The chain recombines TRBV18 with TRBJ2-5, with 7 bases lining up with TRBD2. The CDR3 covers 17 residues. The trim removed 3 bases at V and 1 base at J, leaving 11 bases unmatched. The germline V gene encodes CDR1 KGHSH and CDR2 LQKENI. This CDR3 reads CASSPLRRRGGQETQYF. The DNA for the CDR3 is TGTGCCAGCTCACCCTTGCGACGCCGCGGGGGCCAAGAGACCCAGTACTTC.

This rearrangement joins TRBV7-9 to TRBJ2-3, with TRBD2 identical over 7 bases. Per germline, CDR1 SEHNR and CDR2 FQNEAQ (reference sequence). Losses at the gene ends were 5 bases for V and 11 bases for J; bases not matched to a gene: 19. This CDR3 has 16 amino acids. The chain's CDR3 is CASSPPGLEGPGEQYF. CDR3 bases: TGTGCCAGCAGCCCTCCCGGACTAGAAGGCCCTGGGGAGCAGTATTTT.

This clonotype was counted only a few times. V usage is TRBV5-6 and J usage is TRBJ1-4; D is uncertain. In germline, CDR1 is SGHDT, CDR2 YYEEEE. Trimming removed 1 base from V and 0 bases from J, with 4 bases in between. This CDR3 contains 14 residues. The CDR3 nucleotides are TGTGCCAGCAGCTTGCGCGCAACTAATGAAAAACTGTTTTTT. This gives the protein CASSLRATNEKLFF.

This clonotype was found a few times. The genes are TRBV3-1 and TRBJ2-2, with D tentatively TRBD2 (6 bases). CDR3 length: 15 residues. V gave up 6 bases and J gave up 2 bases, with 13 bases separating them. Looked up from germline, CDR1 is LGHDT and CDR2 is YNNKEL (reference sequence). The DNA of the CDR3 is TGTGCCAGCAGGAGGACTACGACAAACACCGGGGAGCTGTTTTTT. This encodes CASRRTTTNTGELFF.

This clonotype was seen ten or more times. J is TRBJ1-1 and V is TRBV27; possibly TRBD1 for D (5 bases). Germline assignment: CDR1 MNHEY and CDR2 SMNVEV (reference sequence). With 8 bases removed from V and 7 bases from J, the gap between germline ends came to 23 bases. The CDR3 is 15 residues long. The CDR3 loop reads CASLPGRPEVFEAFF. For the CDR3, the DNA is TGTGCCAGCCTACCGGGACGACCTGAGGTTTTTGAAGCTTTCTTT.

This clonotype was observed a few times. The V and J genes are TRBV25-1 and TRBJ2-5; tentatively, D is TRBD1 (5 bases). The CDR3 covers 15 residues. Trimming left V 0 bases short and J 0 bases short, with 8 bases between. Germline V CDR1 and CDR2: MGHDK, SYGVNS. CDR3 amino acids: CASSEYLTDQETQYF. In DNA, the CDR3 is TGTGCCAGCAGTGAATACTTGACAGACCAAGAGACCCAGTACTTC.

This clonotype was found a few times. The J gene is TRBJ1-4, the V gene TRBV4-3; D not certain. The CDR3 runs to 15 residues. Trimming took 2 bases from V and 5 from J, leaving 12 bases between them. CDR1 and CDR2 (germline): LGHNA, YSLEER. The CDR3 loop is CASSQYWAGNEKLFF. The CDR3 DNA sequence: TGCGCCAGCAGCCAATATTGGGCGGGGAATGAAAAACTGTTTTTT.

The chain has TRBV7-9 and TRBJ2-7; D unclear. Germline CDR1 is SEHNR and CDR2 is FQNEAQ (reference sequence). The CDR3 runs to 15 residues. Deletions cut 4 bases from V and 0 bases from J, with 13 bases between. The CDR3 reads CASSSEVPRSYEQYF. In DNA form, the CDR3 reads TGTGCCAGCAGCTCCGAGGTCCCCCGCTCCTACGAGCAGTACTTC.

This chain links TRBV10-3 with TRBJ1-2; 10 nucleotides match TRBD1. V was pared by 7 bases and J by 5 bases, with 13 bases of the junction left unmatched. Per the germline V gene, CDR1 is ENHRY and CDR2 is SYGVKD. The CDR3 runs 16 residues. The CDR3 DNA reads as TGTGCCATCAAGCAGCAAGTAGGACAGGGGGAGTATGGCTACACCTTC. As protein: CAIKQQVGQGEYGYTF.

This clonotype was detected only a few times. The chain has TRBV25-1 and TRBJ1-1, with unresolved D. The CDR3 consists of 14 residues. The V gene lost 2 bases and the J gene lost 3 bases, with 10 bases spanning the gap. Germline V gives CDR1 MGHDK, CDR2 SYGVNS. The CDR3 nucleotides are TGTGCCAGCAGTGAACCCGACGACTACACTGAAGCTTTCTTT. Protein sequence: CASSEPDDYTEAFF.

V usage is TRBV20-1 and J usage is TRBJ1-4; TRBD1 is a possible D gene (5 bases). CDR1 is DFQATT and CDR2 is SNEGSKA in the germline V gene (reference sequence). CDR3 length equals 16 residues. V was shortened by 6 bases and J by 7 bases, with 24 bases between the two germline ends. CDR3 sequence reads: CSARRGIWDLGEKLFF. DNA for the CDR3: TGCAGTGCCAGACGTGGGATTTGGGACCTGGGTGAAAAACTGTTTTTT.